This TCR beta chain emerged from a study of blood T cells in healthy people across ages. Study outcomes and limitations: The study found more naive CD4+ cells and higher diversity in long-lived than aged donors.

This clonotype was observed a handful of times. What it recognizes is unknown. It was with a sample-barcoded 5' primer and a J-beta primer mix that a second PCR of roughly 7 to 12 cycles was run. Per sample, CDR3-containing paired-end reads numbered at least 2.5 million. TCRdb reprocessed the 5' RACE reads with MiXCR, giving one entry per CDR3 protein. In the table there are about 2 million distinct CDR3 sequences, around half of which are singletons. Sequences were obtained from blood. The origin of this receptor is a woman between 40 and 50 years old in good health.

This CDR3 reads CASHGTFPWYGYTF. DNA of the CDR3: TGTGCCTCCCACGGGACATTCCCCTGGTATGGCTACACCTTC. The chain carries TRBV5-6 and TRBJ1-2; TRBD1 is a possible D gene (6 bases). Germline CDR1 and CDR2: SGHDT and YYEEEE. Trimming stripped 10 bases from V and 5 bases from J, with 21 bases between. CDR3 length: 14 residues.